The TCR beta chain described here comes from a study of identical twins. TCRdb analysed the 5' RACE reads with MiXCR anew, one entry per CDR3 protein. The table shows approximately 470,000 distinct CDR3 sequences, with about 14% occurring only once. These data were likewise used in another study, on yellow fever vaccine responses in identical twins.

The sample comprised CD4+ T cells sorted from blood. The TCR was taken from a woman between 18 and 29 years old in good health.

The CDR3 DNA sequence: TGTGCCATCACTGAAGGAGAGACCCAGTACTTC. It yields the protein CAITEGETQYF. This chain joins TRBV10-3 and TRBJ2-5, with D hard to call. The germline V gene encodes CDR1 ENHRY and CDR2 SYGVKD. Trimming pared 7 bases from V and 4 bases from J, leaving 7 bases between. This CDR3 has 11 amino acids.